This TCR beta chain was identified during a study of shared T cell receptors in the human thymus. The protocol was immunoSEQ multiplex PCR, while the TCRdb copy is restricted to in-frame clones and leaves out a portion. The sample consists of approximately 400,000 clones, around 95% of them appearing once. CDR3 length equals 19 residues. CDR1 SEHNR and CDR2 FQNEAQ come from the germline V gene (reference sequence). Trimming took 4 bases from V and 0 from J, leaving 23 bases between them. V usage is TRBV7-9 and J usage is TRBJ2-3; perhaps TRBD1 as D (6 bases). The sequencing input was thymocytes. The receptor comes from a human donor. The CDR3 is CASSSAAQGSRPSTDTQYF. The CDR3 region has the DNA TGTGCCAGCAGCTCGGCGGCTCAGGGGAGTCGGCCCAGCACAGATACGCAGTATTTT.